This TCR beta chain was profiled in a study of CD8 T cells in ankylosing spondylitis. Quantitative 5'-RACE was performed with molecular barcodes, and it yielded the TCR beta libraries. TCRdb re-called the 5' RACE reads with MiXCR, one entry per CDR3 protein. The sample records fewer than 200,000 distinct CDR3 sequences, 15% to 20% being singletons. This clonotype was detected once. The antigen is undetermined. Per germline, CDR1 SNHLY and CDR2 FYNNEI. The CDR3 length is 15 residues. The junction had 10 bases not matched to a gene; V was cut back by 10 bases and J by 4 bases. General study results and limits: The clones that were linked to disease were reported to be significantly enriched in matched synovial fluid samples from ankylosing spondylitis patients. Existing reports had already noted some motif variants in reactive arthritis synovial fluid and blood. Disease-linked clones were found to be CD8+ and relatively rare in peripheral blood.

Sequencing was done on a sample of blood, either unsorted or a sorted T cell fraction (not recorded which). This chain uses TRBV2 with TRBJ2-5; 12 nucleotides align to TRBD1. The receptor comes from a male donor aged 10 to 35 with ankylosing spondylitis or in good health (not recorded which). The CDR3 DNA reads as TGTGCCATTCCACACCGGGACAGGGGGCCAGAGACCCAGTACTTC. Amino acid sequence: CAIPHRDRGPETQYF.